What follows is one T cell receptor beta chain and its context. The antigen remains unidentified. The trim removed 5 bases at V and 6 bases at J, leaving 12 bases unmatched. This CDR3 has 18 amino acids. Germline V CDR1 and CDR2: MDHEN, SYDVKM. All donors were Caucasian adults living in Nashville, Tennessee. The sample originates from a study of shared clonotypes between healthy human individuals. Findings and caveats of the study: Non-shared clonotypes displayed generation probabilities falling below those of clonotypes present in all four donors. Naive subsets, compared against memory subsets, generally had larger estimated richness values.

The method was immunoSEQ multiplex PCR; TCRdb's version includes in-frame clones alone and lacks a portion of them. The sample has over 2 million clones, just under 95% seen once. The sequence came from a man between 18 and 35 years old in good health. Some clones in this sample may be carry-over from other donors' samples. The specimen was naive CD4+ T cells from PBMCs. As for subset: CD45RA+ positively selected. The rearrangement links TRBV28 to TRBJ2-2, with 13 bases that match TRBD2. The DNA of the CDR3 is TGTGCCAGCAGTCCCGGGGGACTAGCGGGACTCATCGCCGGGGAGCTGTTTTTT. It translates to CASSPGGLAGLIAGELFF. The whole variable domain, remainder taken from reference TRBV28 and TRBJ2-2, is DVKVTQSSRYLVKRTGEKVFLECVQDMDHENMFWYRQDPGLGLRLIYFSYDVKMKEKGDIPEGYSVSREKKERFSLILESASTNQTSMYLCASSPGGLAGLIAGELFFGEGSRLTVL.